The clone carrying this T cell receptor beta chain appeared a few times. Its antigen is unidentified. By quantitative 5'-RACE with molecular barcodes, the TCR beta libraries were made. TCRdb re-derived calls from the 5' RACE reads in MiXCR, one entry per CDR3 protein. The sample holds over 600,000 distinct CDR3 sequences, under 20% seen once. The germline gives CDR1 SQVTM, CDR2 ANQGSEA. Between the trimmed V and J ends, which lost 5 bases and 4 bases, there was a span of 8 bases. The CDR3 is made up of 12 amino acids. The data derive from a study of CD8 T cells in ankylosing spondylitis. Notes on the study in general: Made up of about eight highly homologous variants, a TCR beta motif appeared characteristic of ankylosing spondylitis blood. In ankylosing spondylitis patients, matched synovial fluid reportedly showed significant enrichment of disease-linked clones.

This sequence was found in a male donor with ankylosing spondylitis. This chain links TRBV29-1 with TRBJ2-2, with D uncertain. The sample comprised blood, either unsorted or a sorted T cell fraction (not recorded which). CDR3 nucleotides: TGCAGCGTTCCGGACGTCACCGGGGAGCTGTTTTTT. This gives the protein CSVPDVTGELFF.